This T cell receptor (beta chain) is from a study of Tregs in tolerant kidney transplant recipients. Findings and limits, study-wide: Findings come from small patient numbers and require larger validation.

This table comes from immunoSEQ multiplex PCR, and its TCRdb copy is limited to in-frame clones, with some not included. This table has 50,000 to 65,000 clones, about 89% appearing once. In the case of this clone: The antigen is undetermined.

J was trimmed by 7 bases and V by 4 bases; bases with no gene match: 5. There are 15 residues in the CDR3. Germline-derived CDR1 and CDR2 are PRHDT and FYEKMQ (reference sequence). The nonmyeloablative bone marrow transplants came from related graft donors, with transient mixed chimerism. Unstimulated Tregs (CD4+CD25+CD127-) and CD4+CD25- non-Tregs were sorted from PBMCs. V usage is TRBV13 and J usage is TRBJ2-1; 12 nucleotides align to TRBD2. This sequence was found in a human patient who received a combined kidney and bone marrow transplant. Some T cells may trace back to the graft donor. The sample was CD4+ T cells from blood (PBMCs), taken 6 months after the transplant. CDR3 in amino acids: CASSSSGRASNEQFF. DNA of the CDR3: TGTGCCAGCAGCTCTAGCGGGAGGGCCTCGAATGAGCAGTTCTTC.